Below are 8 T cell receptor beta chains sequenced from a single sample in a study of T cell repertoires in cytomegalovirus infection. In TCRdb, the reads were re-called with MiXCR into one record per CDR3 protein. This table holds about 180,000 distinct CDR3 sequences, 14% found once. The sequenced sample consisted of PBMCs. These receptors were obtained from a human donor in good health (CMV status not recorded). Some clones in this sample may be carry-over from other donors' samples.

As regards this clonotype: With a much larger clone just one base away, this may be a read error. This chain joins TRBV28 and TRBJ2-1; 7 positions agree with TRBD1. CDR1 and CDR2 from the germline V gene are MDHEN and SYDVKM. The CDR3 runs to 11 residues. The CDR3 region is CPSSQDRAWFF. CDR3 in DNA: TGTCCCAGCAGTCAAGACAGGGCGTGGTTCTTC.

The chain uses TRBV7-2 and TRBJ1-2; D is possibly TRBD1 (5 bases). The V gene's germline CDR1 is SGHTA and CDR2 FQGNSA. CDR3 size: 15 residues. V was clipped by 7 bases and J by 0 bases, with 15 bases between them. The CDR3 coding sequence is TGTGCCAGCATCACCCGGACGGACACTAACTATGGCTACACCTTC. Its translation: CASITRTDTNYGYTF.

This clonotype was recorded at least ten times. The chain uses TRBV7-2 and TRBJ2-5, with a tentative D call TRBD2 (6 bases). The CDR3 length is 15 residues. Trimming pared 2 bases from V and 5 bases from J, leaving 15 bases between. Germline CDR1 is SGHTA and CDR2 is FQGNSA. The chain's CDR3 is CASSLNPGRKETQYF. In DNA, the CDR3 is TGTGCCAGCAGCTTAAATCCCGGGAGAAAGGAGACCCAGTACTTC. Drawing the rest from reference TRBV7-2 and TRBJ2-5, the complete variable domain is GAGVSQSPSNKVTEKGKDVELRCDPISGHTALYWYRQSLGQGLEFLIYFQGNSAPDKSGLPSDRFSAERTGGSVSTLTIQRTQQEDSAVYLCASSLNPGRKETQYFGPGTRLLVL.

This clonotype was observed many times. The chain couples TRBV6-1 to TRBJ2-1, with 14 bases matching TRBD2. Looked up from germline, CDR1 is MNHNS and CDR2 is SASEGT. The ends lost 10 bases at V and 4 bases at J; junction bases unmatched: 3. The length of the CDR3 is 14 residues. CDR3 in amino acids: CATGLAGGYNEQFF. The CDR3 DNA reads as TGTGCCACCGGACTAGCGGGAGGATACAATGAGCAGTTCTTC.

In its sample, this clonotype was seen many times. CDR3 in DNA: TGTGCCAGCAGGATTCGTGTGGGGGGGCATGAAAAACTGTTTTTT. Its protein is CASRIRVGGHEKLFF. The genes are TRBV7-2 and TRBJ1-4, with D possibly matching TRBD1 (6 bases). V lost 6 bases and J lost 6, with 17 bases in between. The CDR3 sequence is 15 residues long. Germline V lookup: CDR1 SGHTA, CDR2 FQGNSA.

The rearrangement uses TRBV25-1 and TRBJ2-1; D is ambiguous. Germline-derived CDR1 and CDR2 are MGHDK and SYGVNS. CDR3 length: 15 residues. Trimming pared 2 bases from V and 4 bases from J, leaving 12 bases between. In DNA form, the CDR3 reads TGTGCCAGCAGTGAACCGGGCGGCGGTTACAATGAGCAGTTCTTC. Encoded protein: CASSEPGGGYNEQFF.

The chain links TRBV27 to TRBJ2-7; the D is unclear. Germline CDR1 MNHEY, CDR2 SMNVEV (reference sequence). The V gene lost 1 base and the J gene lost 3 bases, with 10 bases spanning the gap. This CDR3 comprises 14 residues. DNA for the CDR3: TGTGCCAGCAGTTTATTAAGCGAAGGCTACGAGCAGTACTTC. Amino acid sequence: CASSLLSEGYEQYF.

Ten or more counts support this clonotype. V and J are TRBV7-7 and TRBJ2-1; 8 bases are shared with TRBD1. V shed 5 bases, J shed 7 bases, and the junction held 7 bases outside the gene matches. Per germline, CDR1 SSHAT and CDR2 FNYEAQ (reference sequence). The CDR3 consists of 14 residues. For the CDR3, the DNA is TGTGCCAGCAGCCCGGACAGGGTAGGGAATGAGCAGTTCTTC. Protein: CASSPDRVGNEQFF.